This T cell receptor beta chain was sequenced in a study of cytomegalovirus exposure and HLA in healthy donors. Study outcomes and limitations: Sequencing had likely introduced a cluster of highly shared sequence variants as an artifact. Relative to the roughly 700-donor mean, N-insertions were reportedly fewer in an Asian-associated ancestry cluster in a later analysis. TCR association rates varied by HLA locus in a later analysis, with DRB1 highest and HLA-C lowest. Three chains tied to CMV proved CMV antigen-specific in vitro.

The PCR made use of 60 Vbeta and 13 Jbeta primers. Some clones are missing from TCRdb's copy, which holds only in-frame ones; the method was immunoSEQ multiplex PCR. The sample contains around 230,000 clones, 82% of which appear only once. Concerning this clone itself: Its specificity is not known.

This CDR3 comprises 12 residues. J gave up 10 bases and V 5 bases, and 5 bases lay outside the gene matches. The V gene's germline CDR1 is LNHDA and CDR2 SQIVND (reference sequence). The sequence derives from a man aged 35 to 55 in good health and CMV-seropositive. The sample taken for sequencing was PBMCs. The V and J genes are TRBV19 and TRBJ2-1, with TRBD2 identical over 7 bases. CDR3 sequence: CASSHTSVEQFF. The DNA of the CDR3 is TGTGCCAGTAGTCACACTAGCGTGGAGCAGTTCTTC.